This T cell receptor (beta chain) appears in the sequencing data of a study of CD8 T cells in cerebrospinal fluid in Alzheimer's disease. Study conclusions and caveats: In mild cognitive impairment or Alzheimer's disease, the biggest CSF clone made up more TCRs than in controls. Expanded clones of at least 3% were commoner in Alzheimer's patients than healthy subjects. Alzheimer's patients were not enriched for EBV-specific clones, which were not the most expanded.

The germline gives CDR1 MNHEY, CDR2 SVGAGI. The CDR3 totals 16 residues. All participants were free of acute infectious disease and in good physical condition. Worth noting for this clonotype: Antigen specificity is unknown.

TCRdb re-called the 10x single-cell sequencing reads and gives one entry per CDR3 protein, without DNA. The sample table includes about 1,500 distinct CDR3 sequences. The sequenced material came from cerebrospinal fluid. The rearrangement joins TRBV6-5 to TRBJ2-1; TCRdb's D call, TRBD2, is unchecked because there is no DNA. The clonotype originates from a human donor with mild cognitive impairment. The CDR3 here is CASSYSIQVGQNEQFF.